This TCR beta chain was observed in a study of early T cells in non-severe SARS-CoV-2 infection. Study information: Unpaired chains resulted from sequencing bulk RNA of unsorted whole blood. Overall study results and limits: Missing private and CD4 specificities, VDJdb matching favored anti-spike CD8 responses.

Individual cDNA molecules were tagged with unique molecular identifiers, the study reported. Each CDR3 protein gets one entry after TCRdb re-called the 5' RACE reads with MiXCR. This sample carries 35,000 to 45,000 distinct CDR3 sequences, about 6% of them seen once, and the ten largest clones take around 8%. This clonotype was counted ten times or more. Its cognate antigen is unknown. Sequencing was performed on whole blood, taken at baseline. The TCR comes from an adult who was a healthcare worker with PCR-confirmed SARS-CoV-2 infection or an uninfected control (not recorded which).

The CDR3 sequence: CSAPGNTEAFF. The DNA of the CDR3 is TGCAGTGCCCCCGGGAACACTGAAGCTTTCTTT. The chain carries TRBV20-1 and TRBJ1-1, with D unresolved. Germline V gives CDR1 DFQATT, CDR2 SNEGSKA (reference sequence). Between the trimmed V and J ends, which lost 6 bases and 1 base, there was a span of 6 bases. The CDR3 totals 11 residues.